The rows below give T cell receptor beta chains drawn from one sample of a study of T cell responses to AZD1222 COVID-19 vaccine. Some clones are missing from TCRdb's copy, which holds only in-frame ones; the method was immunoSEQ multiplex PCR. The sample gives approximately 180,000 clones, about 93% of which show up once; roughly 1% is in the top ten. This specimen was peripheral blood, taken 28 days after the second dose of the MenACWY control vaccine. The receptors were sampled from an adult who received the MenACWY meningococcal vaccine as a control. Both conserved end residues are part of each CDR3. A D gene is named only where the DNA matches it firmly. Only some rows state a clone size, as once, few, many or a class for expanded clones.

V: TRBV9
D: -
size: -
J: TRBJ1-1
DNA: TGTGCCAGCAGCCCAACTCTGGAGGGGAACACTGAAGCTTTCTTT
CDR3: CASSPTLEGNTEAFF

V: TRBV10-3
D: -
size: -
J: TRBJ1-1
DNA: TGTGCCATCAGGGATACTGGGCGGACGAACACTGAAGCTTTCTTT
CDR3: CAIRDTGRTNTEAFF

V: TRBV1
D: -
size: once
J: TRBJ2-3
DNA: TGCACCAGCAGCCAGGCGGGACTAGTTCCCCCCAACCGCACAGATACGCAGTATTTT
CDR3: CTSSQAGLVPPNRTDTQYF

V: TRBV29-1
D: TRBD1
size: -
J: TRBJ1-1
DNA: TGCAGCGTACCGGGACAGTTTATGAACACTGAAGCTTTCTTT
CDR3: CSVPGQFMNTEAFF

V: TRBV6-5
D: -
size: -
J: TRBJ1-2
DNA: TGTGCCAGCAGATCAGTTGGGGCGCATGGCTACACCTTC
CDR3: CASRSVGAHGYTF

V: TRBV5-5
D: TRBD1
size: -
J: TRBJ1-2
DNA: TGTGCCAGCAGCTTGGGGACAGGGGGATCCTATGGCTACACCTTC
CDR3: CASSLGTGGSYGYTF

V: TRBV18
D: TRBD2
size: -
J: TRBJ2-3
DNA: TGTGCCAGCTCACCAACCGCGGGGGGCACAGATACGCAGTATTTT
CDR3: CASSPTAGGTDTQYF

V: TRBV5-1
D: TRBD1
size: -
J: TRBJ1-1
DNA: TGCGCCAGCAGCTACGGACAGGGGGCGCGCACTGAAGCTTTCTTT
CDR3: CASSYGQGARTEAFF

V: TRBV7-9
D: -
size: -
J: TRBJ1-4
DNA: TGTGCCAGCAGCTTATTCTCGGATGAAAAACTGTTTTTT
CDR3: CASSLFSDEKLFF

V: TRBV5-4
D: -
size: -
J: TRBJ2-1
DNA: TGTGCCAGCAGCTTGTGGGTCGAGGGACTGCAGTTCTTC
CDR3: CASSLWVEGLQFF

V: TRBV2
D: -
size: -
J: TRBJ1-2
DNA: TGTGCCAGCAGTGATCAGGGTCAGGGGTACTATGGCTACACCTTC
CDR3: CASSDQGQGYYGYTF

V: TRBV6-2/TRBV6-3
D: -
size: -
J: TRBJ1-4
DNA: TGTGCCAGCAGTTACGTAGGGGGAAAACTGTTTTTT
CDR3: CASSYVGGKLFF

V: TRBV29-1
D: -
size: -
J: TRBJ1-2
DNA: TGCAGCGTTGAACGCTATGGCTACACCTTC
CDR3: CSVERYGYTF

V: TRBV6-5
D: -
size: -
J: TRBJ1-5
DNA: TGTGCCAGCAGGTCAACAGGGAGCAATCAGCCCCAGCATTTT
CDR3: CASRSTGSNQPQHF

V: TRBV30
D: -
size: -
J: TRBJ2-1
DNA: TGTGCCTGGAGTGTGAGGGGGAGTAAGTTCTTC
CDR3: CAWSVRGSKFF

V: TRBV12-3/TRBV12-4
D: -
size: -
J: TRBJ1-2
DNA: TGTGCCAGCAGACTCGATGGGTCCAGACGCTACACCTTC
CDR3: CASRLDGSRRYTF

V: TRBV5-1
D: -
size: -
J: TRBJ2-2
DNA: TGCGCCAGCAGCCCCTCGACAACTTACACCGGGGAGCTGTTTTTT
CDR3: CASSPSTTYTGELFF

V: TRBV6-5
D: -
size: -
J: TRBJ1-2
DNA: TGTGCTAGCGGGGGGCGGGGCGGAAGAGGCTACACCTTC
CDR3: CASGGRGGRGYTF

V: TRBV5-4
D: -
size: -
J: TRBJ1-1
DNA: TGTGCCAGCAGCTTAGACGGGGGGGGCCAAGCTTTCTTT
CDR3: CASSLDGGGQAFF

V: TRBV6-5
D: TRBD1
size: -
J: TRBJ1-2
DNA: TGTGCCAGCAGTTACTCGTTACAGGGGGATGGCTACACCTTC
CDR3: CASSYSLQGDGYTF

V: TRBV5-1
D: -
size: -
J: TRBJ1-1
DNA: TGCGCCAGCAGCTTGGCCCGGGGGTGGGACACTGAAGCTTTCTTT
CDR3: CASSLARGWDTEAFF

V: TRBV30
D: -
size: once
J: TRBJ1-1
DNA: TGTGCCTGGAGGGAACTTAACACTGAAGCTTTCTTT
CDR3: CAWRELNTEAFF

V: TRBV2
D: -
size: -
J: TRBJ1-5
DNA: TGTGCCAGCAGTGAGGACAACAATCAGCCCCAGCATTTT
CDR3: CASSEDNNQPQHF

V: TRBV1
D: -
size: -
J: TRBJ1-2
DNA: TGCACCAGCAGCCAAGGGCAGGGGGACAGCTACGATGGCTACACCTTC
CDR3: CTSSQGQGDSYDGYTF

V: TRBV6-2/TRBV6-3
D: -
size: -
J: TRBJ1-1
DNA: TGTGCCAGCAGTTACTCCCGGACAGAAGCTTTCTTT
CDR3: CASSYSRTEAFF

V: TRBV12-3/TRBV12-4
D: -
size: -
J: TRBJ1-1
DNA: TGTGCCAGCAGTTTAGGGGAGAACACTGAAGCTTTCTTT
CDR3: CASSLGENTEAFF

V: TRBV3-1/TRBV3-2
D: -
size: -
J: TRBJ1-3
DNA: TGTGCCAGCAGCCAGATGGGGAGCGGAAACACCATATATTTT
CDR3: CASSQMGSGNTIYF

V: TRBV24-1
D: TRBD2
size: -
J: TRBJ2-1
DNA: TGTGCCACCAGTGATGCTAGCGGGGGCACTACACCTGAGCAGTTCTTC
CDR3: CATSDASGGTTPEQFF

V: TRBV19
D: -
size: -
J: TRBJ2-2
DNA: TGTGCCTCCAGAAATCCGGGCCGGGGAAGTTTGACCGGGGAGCTGTTTTTT
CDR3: CASRNPGRGSLTGELFF

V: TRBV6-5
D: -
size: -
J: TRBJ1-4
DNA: TGTGCCAGCCGGGGGAGGCCTGCAACTAATGAAAAACTGTTTTTT
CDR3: CASRGRPATNEKLFF

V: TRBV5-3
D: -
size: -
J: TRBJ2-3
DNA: TGTGCCAGAAGCTTTTCTCCGCCGGGCCGCCTTTGGGCAGATACGCAGTATTTT
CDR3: CARSFSPPGRLWADTQYF

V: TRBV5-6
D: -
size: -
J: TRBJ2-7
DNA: TGTGCCAGCAGCTTGAGGGGATTGATTTATCAGTACTTC
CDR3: CASSLRGLIYQYF

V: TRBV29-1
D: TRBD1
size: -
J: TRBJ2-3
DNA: TGCAGCGTTAAGGGTCTCTCCAGGGGGTCCACAGATACGCAGTATTTT
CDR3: CSVKGLSRGSTDTQYF

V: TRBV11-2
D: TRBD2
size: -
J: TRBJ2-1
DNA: TGTGCCAGCAGCTTCTATGTATGGCGGGGGGGTCAGAATGAGCAGTTCTTC
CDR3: CASSFYVWRGGQNEQFF

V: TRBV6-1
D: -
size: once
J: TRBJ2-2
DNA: TGTGCCAGCAGTGAAACAAACTTATACACCGGGGAGCTGTTTTTT
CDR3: CASSETNLYTGELFF

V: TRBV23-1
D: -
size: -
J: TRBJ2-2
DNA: TGCGCCAGCAGGCGGGCCAAACTTCCGAACACCGGGGAGCTGTTTTTT
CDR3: CASRRAKLPNTGELFF

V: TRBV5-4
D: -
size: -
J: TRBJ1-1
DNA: TGTGCCAGCAGCTTGTGGGGGGCCGGTGAAGCTTTCTTT
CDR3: CASSLWGAGEAFF

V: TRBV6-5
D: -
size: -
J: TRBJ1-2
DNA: TGTGCCAGCAGTCAAACTCGAGGTAATTTCGGCTACACCTTC
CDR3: CASSQTRGNFGYTF

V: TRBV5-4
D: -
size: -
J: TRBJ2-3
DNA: TGTGCCAGCAGCCCAGGACAGGCGGGGGATACGCAGTATTTT
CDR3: CASSPGQAGDTQYF

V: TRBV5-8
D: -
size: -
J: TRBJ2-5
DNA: TGTGCCAGCAGCAGGGGGGGGGCCCTTCAAGAGACCCAGTACTTC
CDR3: CASSRGGALQETQYF

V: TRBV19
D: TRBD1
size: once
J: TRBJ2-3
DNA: TGTGCCAGTAGTACAGGGGGTTTGGTAGATACGCAGTATTTT
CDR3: CASSTGGLVDTQYF

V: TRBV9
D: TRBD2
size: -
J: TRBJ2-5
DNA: TGTGCCAGCAGCCTCCGACTAGCGGGAGAGACCCAGTACTTC
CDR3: CASSLRLAGETQYF

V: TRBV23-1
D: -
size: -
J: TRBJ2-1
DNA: TGCGCCAGCAGTCATTCGGGAAGTGAGCAGTTCTTC
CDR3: CASSHSGSEQFF

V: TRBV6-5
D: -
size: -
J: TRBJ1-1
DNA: TGTGCCAGCAGCCCCGACAGTATCGCTGAAGCTTTCTTT
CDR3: CASSPDSIAEAFF

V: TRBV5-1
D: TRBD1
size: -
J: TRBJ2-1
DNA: TGCGCCAGCAGCCCCGGGACAGGTCGTTACAATGAGCAGTTCTTC
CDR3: CASSPGTGRYNEQFF

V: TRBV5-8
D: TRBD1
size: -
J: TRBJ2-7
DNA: TGTGCCAGCAGCTTGTTGGGACAGAATTACGAGCAGTACTTC
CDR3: CASSLLGQNYEQYF